The clone carrying this TCR beta chain was seen a few times. What it binds is unknown. This sample's time point: baseline, week 1 (first vaccination visit). Treatment: pre-vaccination baseline after standard-of-care therapy. The study enrolled donors with new WHO grade 3 or 4 IDH1-mutant, ATRX-lost astrocytomas. The length of the CDR3 is 14 residues. CDR1 is MNHEY, CDR2 SVGAGI, per germline. V was pared by 0 bases and J by 3 bases, with 9 bases between. Sequencing used immunoSEQ multiplex PCR; TCRdb keeps in-frame clones, though not all of them. The table has some 22,000 clones, roughly 92% seen once. This sample is drawn from a study of a mutant IDH1 vaccine in newly diagnosed glioma. As for the study in general: Males made up about 60% and females about 38% of treated patients, whose mean age was 40.4 years. Patients had received radiotherapy, temozolomide, or both previously, most receiving both.

Findings and limits, study-wide: Vaccination elicited immune responses in 93.3% of patients.

The clonotype originates from a man aged 30 to 39 with glioma. The sequencing here drew on PBMCs, taken from a glioma patient treated with radiotherapy, temozolomide or both. The chain has TRBV6-5 and TRBJ2-7; no reliable D call. DNA for the CDR3: TGTGCCAGCAGTTACTCGAGCATCCACTACGAGCAGTACTTC. Amino acids: CASSYSSIHYEQYF.